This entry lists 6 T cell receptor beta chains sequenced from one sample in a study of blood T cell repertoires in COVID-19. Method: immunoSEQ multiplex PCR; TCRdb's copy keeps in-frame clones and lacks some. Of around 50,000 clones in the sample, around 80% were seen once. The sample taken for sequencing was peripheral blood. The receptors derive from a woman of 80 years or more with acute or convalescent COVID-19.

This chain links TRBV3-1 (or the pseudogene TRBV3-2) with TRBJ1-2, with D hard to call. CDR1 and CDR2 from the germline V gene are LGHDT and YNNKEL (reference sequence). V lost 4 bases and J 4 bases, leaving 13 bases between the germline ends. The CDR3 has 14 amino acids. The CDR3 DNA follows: TGTGCCAGCAGCCCCCTAGAGAGGAGCTATGGCTACACCTTC. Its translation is CASSPLERSYGYTF.

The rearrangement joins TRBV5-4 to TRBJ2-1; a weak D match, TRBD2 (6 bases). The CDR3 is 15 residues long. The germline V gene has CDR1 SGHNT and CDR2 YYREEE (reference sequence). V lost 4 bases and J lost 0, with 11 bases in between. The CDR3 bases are TGTGCCAGCAGCCGGGACTTCCACTCCTACAATGAGCAGTTCTTC. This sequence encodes CASSRDFHSYNEQFF.

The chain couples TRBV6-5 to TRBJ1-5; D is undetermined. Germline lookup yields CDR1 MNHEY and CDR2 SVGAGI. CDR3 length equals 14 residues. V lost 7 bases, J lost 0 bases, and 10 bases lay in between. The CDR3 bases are TGTGCCAGCACGGGAACCTCTAGCAATCAGCCCCAGCATTTT. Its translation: CASTGTSSNQPQHF.

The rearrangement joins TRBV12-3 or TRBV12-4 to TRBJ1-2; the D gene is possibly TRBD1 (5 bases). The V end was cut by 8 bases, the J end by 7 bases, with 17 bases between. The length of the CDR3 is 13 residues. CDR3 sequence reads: CASGSGGLAGYTF. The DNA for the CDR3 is TGTGCCAGCGGGAGCGGGGGACTGGCTGGCTACACCTTC.

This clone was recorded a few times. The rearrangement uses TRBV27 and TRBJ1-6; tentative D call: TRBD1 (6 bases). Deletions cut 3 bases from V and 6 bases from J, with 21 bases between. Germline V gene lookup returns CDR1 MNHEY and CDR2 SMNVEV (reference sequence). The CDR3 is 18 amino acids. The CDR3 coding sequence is TGTGCCAGCAGTTTGCGGGGGGGCCCCATCCCTTCTAATTCACCCCTCCACTTT. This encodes CASSLRGGPIPSNSPLHF.

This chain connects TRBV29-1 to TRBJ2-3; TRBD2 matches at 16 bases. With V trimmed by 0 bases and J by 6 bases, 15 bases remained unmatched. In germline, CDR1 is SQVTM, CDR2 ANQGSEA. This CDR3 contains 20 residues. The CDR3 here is CSVEDRGTSGRAVPDDTQYF. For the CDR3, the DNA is TGCAGCGTTGAAGATCGGGGGACTAGCGGGAGGGCTGTCCCGGACGATACGCAGTATTTT.